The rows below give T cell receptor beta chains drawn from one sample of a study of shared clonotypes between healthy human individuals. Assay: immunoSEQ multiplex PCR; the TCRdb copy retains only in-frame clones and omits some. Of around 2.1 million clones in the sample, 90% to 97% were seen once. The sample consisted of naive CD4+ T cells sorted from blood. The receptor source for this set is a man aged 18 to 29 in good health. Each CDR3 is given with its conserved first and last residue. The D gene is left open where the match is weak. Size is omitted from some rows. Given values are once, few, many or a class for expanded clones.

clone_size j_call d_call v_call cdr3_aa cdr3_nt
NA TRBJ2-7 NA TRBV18 CASSLVRDGSYEQYF TGTGCCAGCTCACTAGTCAGGGACGGATCCTACGAGCAGTACTTC
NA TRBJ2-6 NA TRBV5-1 CASSPGHRDSGANVLTF TGCGCCAGCAGTCCGGGACACAGGGACTCTGGGGCCAACGTCCTGACTTTC
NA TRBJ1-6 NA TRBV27 CASSLRGIRSSPLHF TGTGCCAGCAGTTTACGGGGTATCCGTAGTTCACCCCTCCACTTT
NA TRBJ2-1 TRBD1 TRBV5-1 CASSWGDRAHEQFF TGCGCCAGCAGCTGGGGGGACAGGGCTCATGAGCAGTTCTTC
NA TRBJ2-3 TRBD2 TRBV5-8 CASSIGTSGAGDTQYF TGTGCCAGCAGCATAGGGACTAGCGGGGCAGGGGATACGCAGTATTTT
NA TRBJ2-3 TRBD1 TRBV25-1 CASRDRGATDTQYF TGTGCCAGCCGGGACAGGGGTGCGACAGATACGCAGTATTTT
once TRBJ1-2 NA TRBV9 CASSVETNYGYTF TGTGCCAGCAGCGTAGAAACTAACTATGGCTACACCTTC
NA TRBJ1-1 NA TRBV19 CASSTLRDWRNTEAFF TGTGCCAGTAGTACACTCCGGGACTGGAGGAACACTGAAGCTTTCTTT
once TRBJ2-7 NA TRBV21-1 CASSKGRDRRENEQYF TGTGCCAGCAGCAAAGGGCGGGACAGGAGAGAAAACGAGCAGTACTTC
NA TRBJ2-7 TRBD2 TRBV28 CASSRQGAGGPGEQYF TGTGCCAGCAGCCGACAAGGAGCGGGGGGGCCGGGAGAGCAGTACTTC
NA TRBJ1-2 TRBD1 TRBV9 CASSVGDRAGYTF TGTGCCAGCAGCGTAGGGGACAGGGCGGGCTACACCTTC
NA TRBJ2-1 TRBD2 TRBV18 CASSPPAGGGEQFF TGTGCCAGCTCACCACCGGCGGGCGGGGGTGAGCAGTTCTTC
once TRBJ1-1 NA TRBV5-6 CASSYRVGEAFF TGTGCCAGCAGCTACAGGGTTGGCGAAGCTTTCTTT
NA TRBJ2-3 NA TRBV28 CASSHFRTEDTQYF TGTGCCAGCAGCCATTTTAGGACGGAAGATACGCAGTATTTT
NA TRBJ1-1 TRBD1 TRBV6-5 CASSYSTTGGGTEAFF TGTGCCAGCAGTTACTCTACGACAGGGGGCGGCACTGAAGCTTTCTTT
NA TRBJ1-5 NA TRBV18 CASSPDQYGTLSNQPQHF TGTGCCAGCTCACCGGACCAGTACGGGACATTGAGCAATCAGCCCCAGCATTTT
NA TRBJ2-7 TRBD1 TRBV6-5 CASSYSGTGPSEQYF TGTGCCAGCAGTTACTCCGGGACAGGGCCTAGCGAGCAGTACTTC
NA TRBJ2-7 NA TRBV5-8 CASSAGRSYEQYF TGTGCCAGCAGTGCGGGCCGATCCTACGAGCAGTACTTC
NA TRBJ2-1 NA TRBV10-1 CASSQGRVNEQFF TGCGCCAGCAGCCAGGGGAGGGTGAATGAGCAGTTCTTC
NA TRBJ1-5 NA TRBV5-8 CASSLEGYNQPQHF TGTGCCAGCAGCTTGGAGGGGTACAATCAGCCCCAGCATTTT
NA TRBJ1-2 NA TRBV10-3 CAISDAIVDGHTF TGTGCCATCAGTGATGCCATAGTCGATGGACACACCTTC
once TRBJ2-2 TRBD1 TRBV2 CASRGGQGPTGELFF TGTGCCAGCAGGGGGGGACAGGGCCCCACCGGGGAGCTGTTTTTT
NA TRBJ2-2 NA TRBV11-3 CASSLTGRDTGELFF TGTGCCAGCAGCTTAACAGGCAGGGACACCGGGGAGCTGTTTTTT
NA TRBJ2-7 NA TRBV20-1 CSAADYEQYF TGCAGTGCAGCGGATTACGAGCAGTACTTC
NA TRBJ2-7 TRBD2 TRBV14 CASSRAGGTYEQYF TGTGCCAGCAGCCGAGCGGGAGGCACCTACGAGCAGTACTTC
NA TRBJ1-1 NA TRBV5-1 CASSLFPGMNTEAFF TGCGCCAGCAGCTTGTTCCCGGGAATGAACACTGAAGCTTTCTTT
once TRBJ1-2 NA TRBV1 CTSSTAVWRKTYGYTF TGCACCAGCAGTACAGCTGTTTGGCGAAAGACCTATGGCTACACCTTC
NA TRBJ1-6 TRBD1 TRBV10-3 CATAGQGDYNSPLHF TGTGCCACCGCGGGACAGGGCGACTATAATTCACCCCTCCACTTT
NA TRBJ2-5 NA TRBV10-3 CAISERDVQETQYF TGTGCCATCAGTGAACGTGACGTCCAAGAGACCCAGTACTTC
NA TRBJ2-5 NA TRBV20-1 CSARWETQYF TGCAGTGCCAGGTGGGAGACCCAGTACTTC
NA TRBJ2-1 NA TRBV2 CASSWEAYNEQFF TGTGCCAGCTCCTGGGAAGCCTACAATGAGCAGTTCTTC
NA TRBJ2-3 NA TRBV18 CASSPTASTDTQYF TGTGCCAGCTCGCCGACAGCTAGCACAGATACGCAGTATTTT
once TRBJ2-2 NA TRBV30 CAWGGVPRGTGELFF TGTGCCTGGGGAGGGGTACCTCGAGGCACCGGGGAGCTGTTTTTT
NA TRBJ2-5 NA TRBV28 CASSSGGPNPIGETQYF TGTGCCAGCAGTTCAGGGGGGCCAAATCCCATTGGGGAGACCCAGTACTTC
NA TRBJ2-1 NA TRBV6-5 CASSYRGTYNEQFF TGTGCCAGCAGTTACCGCGGGACTTACAATGAGCAGTTCTTC
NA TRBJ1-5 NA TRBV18 CASSPQGGNQPQHF TGTGCCAGCTCACCGCAGGGCGGCAATCAGCCCCAGCATTTT
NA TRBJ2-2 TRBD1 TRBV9 CASSRQGANTGELFF TGTGCCAGCAGCCGACAGGGGGCGAACACCGGGGAGCTGTTTTTT
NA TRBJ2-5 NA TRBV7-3 CASSLSASGETQYF TGTGCCAGCAGCTTAAGTGCCAGCGGGGAGACCCAGTACTTC
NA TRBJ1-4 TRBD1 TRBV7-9 CASTGQGPNEKLFF TGTGCCAGCACCGGACAGGGCCCTAATGAAAAACTGTTTTTT
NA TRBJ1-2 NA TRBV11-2 CASSLENYGYTF TGTGCCAGCAGCTTGGAAAACTATGGCTACACCTTC
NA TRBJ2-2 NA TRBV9 CASSLVDTPNTGELFF TGTGCCAGCAGCCTCGTAGACACCCCGAACACCGGGGAGCTGTTTTTT
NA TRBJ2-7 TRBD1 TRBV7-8 CASSLDRGYEQYF TGTGCCAGCAGCTTAGACAGGGGTTACGAGCAGTACTTC
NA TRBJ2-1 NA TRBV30 CAWRGRGTGGNEQFF TGTGCCTGGCGTGGGCGCGGTACGGGTGGCAATGAGCAGTTCTTC
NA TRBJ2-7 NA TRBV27 CASSFLVGGSEQYF TGTGCCAGCAGTTTTCTCGTCGGGGGAAGCGAGCAGTACTTC
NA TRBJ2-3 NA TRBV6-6 CASSPSGTDTQYF TGTGCCAGCAGCCCCTCCGGCACAGATACGCAGTATTTT
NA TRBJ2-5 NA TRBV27 CASRSRETQYF TGTGCCAGCAGGTCCCGAGAGACCCAGTACTTC
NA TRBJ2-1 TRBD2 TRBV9 CASSVASGSPRRDNEQFF TGTGCCAGCAGCGTAGCTAGCGGGAGTCCCCGGCGTGACAATGAGCAGTTCTTC